Listed below are T cell receptor beta chains from one sample, sequenced in a study of shared clonotypes between healthy human individuals. Sequenced by immunoSEQ multiplex PCR; TCRdb stores in-frame clones only, minus some. This repertoire shows some 2 million clones, about 95% found once; its top ten account for 1.2%. Sequenced input: naive CD8+ T cells sorted from blood. Receptors originate from a man younger than 30 in good health. Both conserved end residues are part of each CDR3. Each record gives: V gene, D gene, J gene, CDR3 protein, CDR3 DNA. D genes are given only for firm matches.

>TRBV4-1|TRBD2|TRBJ2-1
CASSQDPSGGAGEQFF
TGCGCCAGCAGCCAAGATCCCAGCGGGGGGGCCGGGGAGCAGTTCTTC
>TRBV9|-|TRBJ2-7
CASSVGDAPTYEQYF
TGTGCCAGCAGCGTAGGGGACGCACCTACCTACGAGCAGTACTTC
>TRBV28|-|TRBJ2-5
CASSSYPGGPMETQYF
TGTGCCAGCAGTTCCTACCCCGGGGGTCCGATGGAGACCCAGTACTTC
>TRBV27|-|TRBJ2-7
CASSLEARPLEQYF
TGTGCCAGCAGTTTAGAGGCGAGGCCACTCGAGCAGTACTTC
>TRBV29-1|TRBD1|TRBJ1-1
CSVSTGGWGNTEAFF
TGCAGCGTTTCTACAGGGGGGTGGGGAAACACTGAAGCTTTCTTT
>TRBV29-1|-|TRBJ2-7
CSVLVENRPEQYF
TGCAGCGTCCTCGTCGAGAACCGTCCCGAGCAGTACTTC
>TRBV9|-|TRBJ1-1
CASAPPRGESSEAFF
TGTGCCTCCGCCCCCCCCCGAGGGGAAAGCTCTGAAGCTTTCTTT
>TRBV2|-|TRBJ1-4
CASIKIEGVMDEKLFF
TGTGCCAGCATCAAGATCGAGGGGGTAATGGATGAAAAACTGTTTTTT
>TRBV21-1|-|TRBJ1-4
CASSKGNGNEKLFF
TGTGCCAGCAGCAAAGGCAACGGGAATGAAAAACTGTTTTTT
>TRBV27|-|TRBJ1-6
CASSLQGTSPLHF
TGTGCCAGCAGTTTGCAGGGAACTTCACCCCTCCACTTT
>TRBV7-2|-|TRBJ1-6
CASSLDGPYNSPLHF
TGTGCCAGCAGCCTTGACGGGCCTTATAATTCACCCCTCCACTTT
>TRBV11-2|-|TRBJ2-7
CASSLARGYEQYF
TGTGCCAGCAGCTTAGCAAGGGGTTACGAGCAGTACTTC
>TRBV28|TRBD2|TRBJ2-5
CASSLEGGETQYF
TGTGCCAGCAGTTTAGAGGGAGGGGAGACCCAGTACTTC
>TRBV6-5|TRBD1|TRBJ2-2
CASSYFGQDASGELFF
TGTGCCAGCAGTTACTTCGGACAGGACGCATCGGGGGAGCTGTTTTTT
>TRBV27|TRBD1|TRBJ1-6
CASSLQAGGFDSPLHF
TGTGCCAGCAGTTTACAGGCAGGGGGCTTTGATTCACCCCTCCACTTT
>TRBV7-2|TRBD1|TRBJ2-7
CASSLFRQGFEQYF
TGTGCCAGCAGCTTGTTTCGACAGGGGTTCGAGCAGTACTTC
>TRBV2|-|TRBJ1-5
CASSEGTQGSNQPQHF
TGTGCCAGCAGTGAGGGGACACAGGGTAGCAATCAGCCCCAGCATTTT
>TRBV19|-|TRBJ2-7
CASSGQGGTYEQYF
TGTGCCAGTAGTGGCCAGGGTGGCACGTACGAGCAGTACTTC
>TRBV6-1|-|TRBJ2-1
CASTTWPGDYNEQFF
TGTGCCAGCACCACCTGGCCAGGGGACTACAATGAGCAGTTCTTC
>TRBV7-9|-|TRBJ1-1
CASSPPSGRKRNTEAFF
TGTGCCAGCAGCCCACCGTCAGGGAGGAAGAGAAACACTGAAGCTTTCTTT
>TRBV7-8|-|TRBJ2-1
CASSLPRYNEQFF
TGTGCCAGCAGCTTACCCCGCTACAATGAGCAGTTCTTC
>TRBV7-2|TRBD1|TRBJ2-7
CASSSGQGAYEQYF
TGTGCCAGCAGCTCGGGACAGGGTGCCTACGAGCAGTACTTC
>TRBV5-6|TRBD1|TRBJ2-7
CASSPRPGGSYEQYF
TGTGCCAGCAGCCCCCGGCCAGGGGGCTCCTACGAGCAGTACTTC
>TRBV11-2|-|TRBJ2-1
CASSFSGSLFF
TGTGCCAGCAGCTTTAGCGGTAGTCTGTTCTTC
>TRBV4-1|-|TRBJ2-7
CASSPEERLYPYEQYF
TGCGCCAGCAGCCCGGAAGAACGTCTCTACCCCTACGAGCAGTACTTC
>TRBV27|TRBD2|TRBJ2-1
CASSWQGAGLAGGNEQFF
TGTGCCAGCAGTTGGCAGGGGGCAGGACTAGCGGGAGGGAATGAGCAGTTCTTC
>TRBV5-1|TRBD1|TRBJ2-5
CASSVGQGYQETQYF
TGCGCCAGCAGCGTCGGACAGGGTTATCAAGAGACCCAGTACTTC
>TRBV28|TRBD2|TRBJ2-1
CASSRTSGGSLYNEQFF
TGTGCCAGCAGCCGGACTAGCGGGGGGTCCCTATACAATGAGCAGTTCTTC
>TRBV7-6|TRBD1|TRBJ1-1
CASSGQGAAEAFF
TGTGCCAGCAGCGGGCAGGGGGCCGCTGAAGCTTTCTTT
>TRBV4-1|-|TRBJ2-7
CASSQESVAESYEQYF
TGCGCCAGCAGCCAAGAATCCGTTGCAGAATCCTACGAGCAGTACTTC
>TRBV18|-|TRBJ2-7
CASSPPVLGITYEQYF
TGTGCCAGCTCACCACCGGTCTTAGGGATCACCTACGAGCAGTACTTC
>TRBV11-2|-|TRBJ2-1
CASSSGAVSYNEQFF
TGTGCCAGCAGTTCAGGGGCGGTCTCCTACAATGAGCAGTTCTTC
>TRBV27|-|TRBJ1-5
CASSSYPGRLSNQPQHF
TGTGCCAGCAGTTCCTATCCAGGACGGTTAAGCAATCAGCCCCAGCATTTT
>TRBV4-3|TRBD1|TRBJ2-7
CASSLGQGFYEQYF
TGCGCCAGCAGCCTGGGACAGGGATTCTACGAGCAGTACTTC
>TRBV27|-|TRBJ1-2
CASSLGAEDLDGYTF
TGTGCCAGCAGTTTAGGGGCGGAGGACCTTGACGGCTACACCTTC